This T cell receptor (beta chain) was sequenced in a study of T cell changes during pregnancy in multiple sclerosis. Some clones are missing from TCRdb's copy, which holds only in-frame ones; the method was immunoSEQ multiplex PCR. The data show tens of thousands of clones, about 93% seen once. In this sample, this clone is medium-sized. V dropped 0 bases and J dropped 4 bases, with 13 bases sitting between them. CDR1 is LGHNA and CDR2 is YSLEER in the germline V gene. The CDR3 is made up of 16 amino acids. The rearrangement joins TRBV4-3 to TRBJ2-1, with a tentative D call TRBD2 (5 bases). This receptor was taken from a female donor with multiple sclerosis, enrolled in a pregnancy study. The source material was CD4+ T cells from peripheral blood mononuclear cells, sampled in the second trimester of pregnancy. The DNA of the CDR3 is TGCGCCAGCAGCCAAGAAAAACTAGTCTGGTACAATGAGCAGTTCTTC. It codes for CASSQEKLVWYNEQFF.